This T cell receptor (beta chain) was retrieved from a study of blood T cell repertoires in COVID-19 (dated by TCRdb to 2018 to 2020). Turning to the overall study: Samples covering the acute and convalescent phases of COVID-19 were provided by collaborators in the United States, Italy and Spain. The material from the prospective study consisted of cDNA or gDNA derived from T cells, B-cell-depleted T cells, or PBMCs. Deeply sampled blood TCRbeta repertoires from subjects exposed to, actively infected with, or recovered from COVID-19 were included in the dataset. The repertoires were released in a freely available public database intended as a resource for research on the immune response to SARS-CoV-2. The samples were drawn from the first 160 participants of the ongoing ImmuneRACE study and from 950 to 1,500 subjects provided by 6 global collaborators. The sample metadata nearly always contained a de-identified subject ID, COVID-19 status, age in years and sex. HLA class I and class II types, where available, came from metadata supplied by the sample provider rather than from assay-based typing. General study outcomes and caveats: The quantity of clinical and demographic metadata differed by source and by participant and was supplied without curation.

The immunoSEQ Assay, a bias-controlled multiplex PCR, was used to amplify TCRbeta CDR3 regions from genomic DNA. For the original study's pipeline: Nucleated cell counts per sample were estimated from amplification of reference gene primers within the assay. Sequence reads were collapsed and filtered to measure the absolute abundance of every unique TCRbeta CDR3 rearrangement. For each sample, productive Simpson clonality was calculated as the square root of Simpson's diversity index over productive rearrangements. TCRdb stores this immuneACCESS table with in-frame sequences only. Part of the clones is absent; in the studies checked, under half of the shortfall reflects unresolved V genes, and no reason is known for the rest. V, J and clone size were drawn from that table, and D and trimming were deduced from the DNA. The sample table records some 350,000 clones; approximately 88% of these occur just once. The ten most abundant clones make up about 5% of the sample.

About this clone itself: Its antigen is unknown. Base qualities are missing; no much larger clone stands one base away. This specimen includes other DNA sequences encoding the same CDR3.

From the cysteine up to the phenylalanine, the CDR3 has a length of 14 residues. Only CDR3 DNA is held: 42 bases, read in frame from base 1. V trim: 3 bases; J trim: 4 bases; unmatched bases: 1. CDR1 and CDR2 (SNHLY, FYNNEI) derive from the germline V gene. Participants in the prospective study were enrolled through a virtual design, were aged roughly 18 to 100 years, and lived in under 25 United States geographic areas. In the prospective study, cohorts were assigned on the basis of participant-reported clinical history obtained from a screening survey and a study questionnaire. ImmuneRACE Cohort 3 recovered participants were defined by two consecutive negative NP/OP PCR tests, healthcare professional clearance, or symptom resolution. In the prospective study, mobile phlebotomists collected whole blood, serum and a nasopharyngeal or oropharyngeal swab from each participant. Additional blood draws and questionnaires over an approximately 2-month period could optionally be provided by prospective study participants. Before DNA extraction, prospective study blood samples were shipped either frozen or at room temperature.

The chain uses TRBV2 and TRBJ1-5; the central 9 bases match TRBD1. This receptor was obtained from a man under 40 who had recovered from COVID-19. Material for sequencing was PBMCs or T cells enriched from blood (not recorded which). CDR3 sequence: CASSEDRGNQPQHF. The DNA reads as follows: TGTGCCAGCAGTGAGGACAGGGGAAATCAGCCCCAGCATTTT.